The source of this TCR beta chain is a study of T cells in Graves' hyperthyroidism and ophthalmopathy. Study summary: Specimen type is peripheral blood, collected at initial diagnosis prior to any treatment.

This clonotype is categorized as large. The TCR beta CDR3 regions underwent amplification using RNA transcripts as the source. First-round RT-PCR with HTBI primers amplified the TCR CDR3 region. TCRdb used MiXCR to reprocess the multiplex PCR reads, holding one entry per CDR3 protein. The sample consists of more than 250,000 distinct CDR3 sequences, 13% to 15% of them appearing once. Patients were aged 18 to 65, had disease duration under 2 months, and had newly diagnosed hyperthyroidism. The study left out patients who had uncontrolled infection, other autoimmune disease, pregnancy or lactation. Each diagnosis was grounded in clinical symptoms, serum thyroxine and TRAb, thyroid ultrasound, and orbital computed tomography. Material: blood. The sequence was obtained from a woman aged 50 to 60 with Graves' hyperthyroidism that later progressed to Graves' ophthalmopathy.

The CDR3 nucleotides are TGTGCCAGCAGTGAACAGTTGGACACAGATACGCAGTATTTT. Protein sequence: CASSEQLDTDTQYF. This rearrangement joins TRBV2 to TRBJ2-3; D not certain. V was clipped by 2 bases and J by 2 bases, with 8 bases between them. The CDR3 has 14 amino acids. Germline-derived CDR1 and CDR2 are SNHLY and FYNNEI.